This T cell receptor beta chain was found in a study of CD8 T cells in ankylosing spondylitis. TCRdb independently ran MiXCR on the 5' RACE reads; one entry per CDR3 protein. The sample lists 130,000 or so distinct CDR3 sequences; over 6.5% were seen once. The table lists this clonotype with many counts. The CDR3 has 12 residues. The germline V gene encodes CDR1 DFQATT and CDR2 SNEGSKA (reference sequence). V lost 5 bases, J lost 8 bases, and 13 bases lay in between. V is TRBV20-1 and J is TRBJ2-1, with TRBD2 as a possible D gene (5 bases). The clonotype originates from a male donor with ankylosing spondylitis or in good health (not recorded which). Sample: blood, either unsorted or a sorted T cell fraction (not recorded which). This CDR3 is CSASDYTDEQFF. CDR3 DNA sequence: TGCAGTGCTTCCGACTACACAGATGAGCAGTTCTTC.